The 31 T cell receptor beta chains below all came from one sample that was sequenced in a study of T cell responses to AZD1222 COVID-19 vaccine. The protocol was immunoSEQ multiplex PCR, while the TCRdb copy is restricted to in-frame clones and leaves out a portion. The sample has more than 110,000 clones, less than 95% seen once. The sample here was peripheral blood, taken on day 0 of AZD1222 vaccination. All receptors derive from an adult in good health.

V usage is TRBV7-9 and J usage is TRBJ1-4; D not resolved. Trimming pared 5 bases from V and 5 bases from J, leaving 9 bases between. Looked up from germline, CDR1 is SEHNR and CDR2 is FQNEAQ (reference sequence). CDR3 length: 13 residues. The CDR3 DNA reads TGTGCCAGCAGCCTCGCGCTGAATGAAAAACTGTTTTTT. It translates to CASSLALNEKLFF.

The chain employs TRBV7-2 and TRBJ2-7; TRBD1 or TRBD2 may be the D gene (5 bases each). Germline V gene lookup returns CDR1 SGHTA and CDR2 FQGNSA. V shed 5 bases and J shed 4 bases, with 18 bases lying between them. CDR3 length equals 15 residues. The DNA for the CDR3 is TGTGCCAGCAGCCCTCACCGGGACCCTAGATACGAGCAGTACTTC. Translation: CASSPHRDPRYEQYF.

J is TRBJ1-1 and V is TRBV5-6, with TRBD1 as a possible D gene (5 bases). CDR1 is SGHDT and CDR2 is YYEEEE in the germline V gene. Trimming removed 3 bases at V and 2 bases at J, with 11 bases between. The length of the CDR3 is 14 residues. CDR3 in amino acids: CASSWDVGNTEAFF. The DNA of the CDR3 is TGTGCCAGCAGCTGGGACGTGGGTAACACTGAAGCTTTCTTT.

CDR3 nucleotide sequence: TGTGCCAGCAGGGCACAGGGGGCTACCTATGGCTACACCTTC. Protein: CASRAQGATYGYTF. The V gene is TRBV2, the J gene TRBJ1-2; 9 bases match TRBD1. The germline V gene has CDR1 SNHLY and CDR2 FYNNEI. The CDR3 length is 14 residues. J was trimmed by 4 bases and V by 6 bases; bases with no gene match: 6.

The genes are TRBV29-1 and TRBJ1-3; unclear D gene. Germline CDR1 and CDR2: SQVTM and ANQGSEA. This CDR3 comprises 11 residues. V was clipped by 5 bases and J by 0 bases, with 2 bases between them. The CDR3 sequence is CSVYSGNTIYF. DNA for the CDR3: TGCAGCGTTTACTCTGGAAACACCATATATTTT.

The CDR3 DNA follows: TGTGCCAGCAGCCCTCATAGGGGGGCTGGGGACGAGCAGTACTTC. Its protein is CASSPHRGAGDEQYF. The chain joins TRBV21-1 to TRBJ2-7. TRBV21-1 is reported as a pseudogene. The CDR3 contains 15 residues.

This clone has a single count. As DNA, the CDR3 is TGTGCCAGCAGCTTGGGCCAGTTCTCCTCTGGAAACACCATATATTTT. Protein sequence: CASSLGQFSSGNTIYF. The chain links TRBV5-8 to TRBJ1-3, with D hard to call. Germline values: CDR1 SGHTS, CDR2 YDEGEE. V was clipped by 0 bases and J by 0 bases, with 10 bases between them. CDR3 length: 16 residues.

The chain is built from TRBV11-3 and TRBJ1-5, with 7 bases lining up with TRBD1. The J segment lost 0 bases and the V segment lost 1 base, leaving 6 bases of the junction unmatched. The CDR3 is 17 residues long. CDR1 is SGHNT and CDR2 is YENEEA in the germline V gene. The CDR3 protein is CASSLGRDSHSNQPQHF. The CDR3 coding sequence is TGTGCCAGCAGCTTAGGAAGGGACAGCCATAGCAATCAGCCCCAGCATTTT.

This clone was found once. The chain couples TRBV4-3 to TRBJ2-1, with D possibly being TRBD1 (5 bases). This CDR3 spans 17 amino acids. CDR1 LGHNA and CDR2 YSLEER come from the germline V gene. With 3 bases removed from V and 9 bases from J, the gap between germline ends came to 24 bases. The CDR3 reads CASSHGPENPLRGEQFF. CDR3 bases: TGCGCCAGCAGCCACGGCCCCGAAAATCCCTTAAGGGGTGAGCAGTTCTTC.

V is TRBV18 and J is TRBJ2-1; 13 bases are shared with TRBD2. The V segment lost 6 bases and the J segment 9 bases; nucleotides outside the gene matches: 8. Germline V CDR1 and CDR2: KGHSH, LQKENI. The CDR3 sequence is 15 residues long. The CDR3 spells CASSRTSGRTGEQFF. For the CDR3, the DNA is TGTGCCAGCTCGCGGACTAGCGGGAGAACGGGTGAGCAGTTCTTC.

The chain joins TRBV5-1 to TRBJ2-7, with TRBD2 identical over 7 bases. With V trimmed by 2 bases and J by 3 bases, 5 bases remained unmatched. The CDR3 runs to 14 residues. Germline values: CDR1 SGHRS, CDR2 YFSETQ. The CDR3 DNA reads TGCGCCAGCAGCTTTAGGGGAGGGGTCTACGAGCAGTACTTC. This translates into CASSFRGGVYEQYF.

This chain links TRBV5-1 with TRBJ2-1, with D tentatively TRBD2 (5 bases). The CDR3 is 15 residues long. V lost 1 base, J lost 7 bases, and 15 bases lay in between. Germline-derived CDR1 and CDR2 are SGHRS and YFSETQ. Here the CDR3 reads CASSLRSFEGNEQFF. CDR3 DNA sequence: TGCGCCAGCAGCTTGCGGTCATTCGAGGGTAATGAGCAGTTCTTC.

The J gene is TRBJ1-1, the V gene TRBV7-2, with 8 bases lining up with TRBD1. The V gene end was trimmed by 3 bases and the J gene end by 6 bases; junction bases not matched to a gene: 6. CDR3 length: 14 residues. CDR1 is SGHTA, CDR2 FQGNSA, per germline. CDR3 nucleotides: TGTGCCAGCAGCTTCCCGACAGGGGTGGCTGAAGCTTTCTTT. Its translation: CASSFPTGVAEAFF.

This clone appeared a single time. In nucleotides, the CDR3 is TGTGCCAGCAGTTTACCCCAGCTTGAAGCTTTCTTT. This gives the protein CASSLPQLEAFF. The chain links TRBV28 to TRBJ1-1; D is unclear. The CDR3 has 12 amino acids. With 2 bases removed from V and 7 bases from J, the gap between germline ends came to 8 bases. Germline V CDR1 and CDR2: MDHEN, SYDVKM.

This rearrangement joins TRBV19 to TRBJ1-5; D ambiguous. The CDR3 extends over 13 amino acids. Trimming pared 3 bases from V and 5 bases from J, leaving 8 bases between. Germline CDR1 and CDR2: LNHDA and SQIVND (reference sequence). The CDR3 DNA follows: TGTGCCAGTAGTATTGCCGGTTATCAGCCCCAGCATTTT. Translated, it gives CASSIAGYQPQHF.

The chain links TRBV19 to TRBJ2-1; D is perhaps TRBD2 (6 bases). The CDR3 loop spans 14 amino acids. V dropped 3 bases and J dropped 9 bases, with 15 bases sitting between them. Germline V CDR1 and CDR2: LNHDA, SQIVND (reference sequence). DNA for the CDR3: TGTGCCAGTAGTATGGGGAGAGTGGGGGGTGAGCAGTTCTTC. It yields the protein CASSMGRVGGEQFF.

This chain joins TRBV6-4 and TRBJ1-2; 10 bases map to TRBD1. Germline V gives CDR1 MRHNA, CDR2 SNTAGT. The CDR3 sequence is 15 residues long. V lost 7 bases, J lost 4 bases, and 9 bases stayed unmatched. CDR3 DNA sequence: TGTGCCAGCAAGTCGCATGGGACAGGGGCCTATGGCTACACCTTC. Translation: CASKSHGTGAYGYTF.

DNA of the CDR3: TGTGCCAGCAGCCAAAGGGTCAGGGGACCGAACACTGAAGCTTTCTTT. This encodes CASSQRVRGPNTEAFF. The V call is TRBV5-6, the J call TRBJ1-1; a weak D match, TRBD1 (6 bases). V was pared by 4 bases and J by 1 base, with 17 bases between. This CDR3 has 16 residues. CDR1 SGHDT and CDR2 YYEEEE come from the germline V gene.

CDR3 sequence (DNA): TGCGCCAGCAGCTTGGCCACAGGGGAAAACACTGAAGCTTTCTTT. This translates into CASSLATGENTEAFF. J is TRBJ1-1 and V is TRBV5-1; TRBD1 aligns across 7 bases. The V gene's germline CDR1 is SGHRS and CDR2 YFSETQ. This CDR3 has 15 residues. Losses at the gene ends were 0 bases for V and 2 bases for J; bases not matched to a gene: 4.

The V call is TRBV19, the J call TRBJ1-2; unclear D gene. This CDR3 has 13 amino acids. CDR1 LNHDA and CDR2 SQIVND come from the germline V gene (reference sequence). Between the trimmed V and J ends, which lost 8 bases and 8 bases, there was a span of 18 bases. This CDR3 is CASSAGPSRGYTF. CDR3 in DNA: TGTGCCAGTTCCGCCGGGCCCTCTAGGGGCTACACCTTC. Full variable domain (missing parts from reference TRBV19 and TRBJ1-2): DGGITQSPKYLFRKEGQNVTLSCEQNLNHDAMYWYRQDPGQGLRLIYYSQIVNDFQKGDIAEGYSVSREKKESFPLTVTSAQKNPTAFYLCASSAGPSRGYTFGSGTRLTVV.

The CDR3 spells CASSNDRRDANTGELFF. The CDR3, as DNA: TGTGCCAGCAGCAATGACAGGAGAGACGCGAACACCGGGGAGCTGTTTTTT. The rearrangement uses TRBV21-1 and TRBJ2-2; the D call in the table, TRBD1, was not verified against the DNA. TRBV21-1 is reported as a pseudogene. CDR3 length equals 17 residues.

V is TRBV28 and J is TRBJ1-6, with D tentatively TRBD1 (6 bases). V gave up 6 bases and J gave up 7 bases, with 13 bases separating them. The germline V gene encodes CDR1 MDHEN and CDR2 SYDVKM. The CDR3 is made up of 14 amino acids. CDR3 DNA: TGTGCCAGCAGCCCCACAGGGCTGAATTCACCCCTCCACTTT. Its translation is CASSPTGLNSPLHF.

The rearrangement joins TRBV7-9 to TRBJ2-7; D perhaps matches TRBD1 (6 bases). Germline V gene sequence: CDR1 SEHNR, CDR2 FQNEAQ (reference sequence). Trimming stripped 5 bases from V and 2 bases from J, with 13 bases between. The CDR3 is 14 amino acids. Written as DNA, the CDR3 is TGTGCCAGCAGCAGCGACAGGCTTGCCTACGAGCAGTACTTC. This translates into CASSSDRLAYEQYF.

The J gene is TRBJ1-1, the V gene TRBV11-3; 8 positions agree with TRBD1. Germline loops: CDR1 SGHNT, CDR2 YENEEA. This CDR3 has 17 amino acids. V was clipped by 0 bases and J by 1 base; unmatched bases: 7. The CDR3 DNA sequence: TGTGCCAGCAGCTTAGAACCAGGGGGCGTATGGAACACTGAAGCTTTCTTT. It specifies CASSLEPGGVWNTEAFF.

This clone was detected once. J is TRBJ1-2 and V is TRBV27; 8 bases map to TRBD1. The germline gives CDR1 MNHEY, CDR2 SMNVEV (reference sequence). Trimming cost V 5 bases and J 6 bases; bases outside gene matches: 8. The CDR3 contains 14 residues. CDR3 region: CASSLRQGSDGYTF. The CDR3, as DNA: TGTGCCAGCAGTCTAAGACAGGGGTCGGATGGCTACACCTTC.

The CDR3 region is CASRNILAGGPDTQYF. In DNA, the CDR3 is TGTGCCAGCAGGAATATACTAGCGGGGGGGCCAGATACGCAGTATTTT. This sequence joins TRBV6-6 and TRBJ2-3; the match to TRBD2 covers 13 bases. V shed 6 bases and J 4 bases; nucleotides not matched to a gene: 7. The germline V gene has CDR1 MNHNY and CDR2 SVGAGI (reference sequence). The CDR3 loop spans 16 amino acids.

The count of this clone is one. The chain joins TRBV9 to TRBJ2-7; D not resolved. CDR1 and CDR2 from the germline V gene are SGDLS and YYNGEE. The CDR3 sequence is 14 residues long. The V and J ends lost 0 bases and 0 bases respectively, with 7 bases between them. The CDR3 bases are TGTGCCAGCAGCGTAGCACCAGTCTCCTACGAGCAGTACTTC. The encoded protein is CASSVAPVSYEQYF.

V and J are TRBV4-1 and TRBJ1-1; D gene unclear. The CDR3 is 14 amino acids. The germline V gene encodes CDR1 MGHRA and CDR2 YSYEKL. V was cut by 0 bases and J by 2 bases, with 7 bases left in between. For the CDR3, the DNA is TGCGCCAGCAGCCAAGATTTCAGTAACACTGAAGCTTTCTTT. This translates into CASSQDFSNTEAFF.

The chain joins TRBV7-2 to TRBJ1-1; maybe TRBD1 (5 bases). V lost 6 bases and J lost 1, with 12 bases in between. The length of the CDR3 is 14 residues. From germline, CDR1 is SGHTA and CDR2 FQGNSA. Written as DNA, the CDR3 is TGTGCCAGCAGGTCAGGGAGAGAGAACACTGAAGCTTTCTTT. It is translated as CASRSGRENTEAFF.

This chain connects TRBV11-3 to TRBJ2-7; the match to TRBD2 covers 10 bases. Per germline, CDR1 SGHNT and CDR2 YENEEA. V was pared by 5 bases and J by 2 bases, with 12 bases of the junction left unmatched. The length of the CDR3 is 17 residues. DNA of the CDR3: TGTGCCAGCAGCACGAAGGTCCTAGCGGGAGTGGCCTACGAGCAGTACTTC. Encoded protein: CASSTKVLAGVAYEQYF.

This clone has only a few counts. The CDR3 protein is CASSVGGSFRTDTQYF. CDR3 DNA sequence: TGCGCCAGCAGCGTGGGGGGCTCGTTTCGCACAGATACGCAGTATTTT. The chain links TRBV5-1 to TRBJ2-3; possibly TRBD1 or TRBD2 for D (6 bases each). CDR3 length: 16 residues. Germline V gives CDR1 SGHRS, CDR2 YFSETQ. With 4 bases removed from V and 1 base from J, the gap between germline ends came to 16 bases.